Shown below are 8 T cell receptor beta chains from a single sample sequenced in a study of CXCR3-negative and CXCR3-positive naive CD8 T cells. Study conclusions and caveats: Naive CXCR3-positive cells had TRB CDR3s more hydrophobic than those of CXCR3-negative naive cells.

These receptors' antigens are unknown. The authors made the TRB cDNA libraries by 5' RACE using UMI labels. TCRdb derives one entry per CDR3 protein from the 5' RACE reads, leaving out DNA. In total, the table holds about 92,000 distinct CDR3 sequences. The source material was naive CXCR3+ CD8+ T cells from blood. Subset here: CD45RO-CCR7+CD27+CD95- naive CD8+ T cells expressing CXCR3 (TNR3+). These receptor sequences come from a human donor in good health. Some clones in this sample may be carry-over from other donors' samples.

J is TRBJ2-1 and V is TRBV30; the TCRdb call, TRBD1, lacks DNA for checking. Germline V lookup: CDR1 GTSNPN, CDR2 SVGIG (reference sequence). This CDR3 comprises 16 residues. The CDR3 loop is CAWNSGQGANNNEQFF.

The V gene is TRBV5-1, the J gene TRBJ2-7. Germline V lookup: CDR1 SGHRS, CDR2 YFSETQ. The CDR3 covers 14 residues. CDR3 region: CASSLNGDSYEQYF.

V and J are TRBV7-9 and TRBJ2-7; TCRdb's D call of TRBD1 is untestable without DNA. Germline-derived CDR1 and CDR2 are SEHNR and FQNEAQ (reference sequence). This CDR3 has 14 residues. This CDR3 reads CASSSGRLPYEQYF. Complete variable domain (other parts from reference TRBV7-9 and TRBJ2-7): DTGVSQNPRHKITKRGQNVTFRCDPISEHNRLYWYRQTLGQGPEFLTYFQNEAQLEKSRLLSDRFSAERPKGSFSTLEIQRTEQGDSAMYLCASSSGRLPYEQYFGPGTRLTVT.

This chain uses TRBV9 with TRBJ1-1; the TCRdb D gene call, TRBD1, has no DNA to confirm it. Germline V gene lookup returns CDR1 SGDLS and CDR2 YYNGEE. This CDR3 comprises 14 residues. The CDR3 sequence is CASSAGGENTEAFF.

The chain uses TRBV25-1 and TRBJ2-1. CDR3 length: 13 residues. CDR1 is MGHDK, CDR2 SYGVNS, per germline. The CDR3 spells CASSEYYLNEQFF. Using reference TRBV25-1 and TRBJ2-1 for the parts outside the CDR3, the full variable domain is EADIYQTPRYLVIGTGKKITLECSQTMGHDKMYWYQQDPGMELHLIHYSYGVNSTEKGDLSSESTVSRIRTEHFPLTLESARPSHTSQYLCASSEYYLNEQFFGPGTRLTVL.

V and J are TRBV2 and TRBJ2-5; without DNA, the TCRdb call of TRBD1 cannot be checked. CDR1 and CDR2 from the germline V gene are SNHLY and FYNNEI. This CDR3 contains 14 residues. CDR3 sequence: CASSATGKGETQYF.

The J gene is TRBJ2-3, the V gene TRBV2; with no DNA, the TCRdb D assignment of TRBD1 cannot be verified. This CDR3 contains 17 residues. CDR1 is SNHLY, CDR2 FYNNEI, per germline. CDR3 sequence: CASSVDPRQASTDTQYF.

This rearrangement joins TRBV24-1 to TRBJ2-5; TCRdb lists TRBD2, though no DNA is available to test this call. The CDR3 runs to 17 residues. In germline, CDR1 is KGHDR, CDR2 SFDVKD. CDR3 region: CATSDPITSGSRETQYF.